The present entry profiles one T cell receptor beta chain with its context. The data belong to a study of blood T cell repertoires in COVID-19. Study context: Samples of COVID-19 (acute and convalescent) were obtained from the United States, Italy and Spain.

The method was immunoSEQ multiplex PCR; TCRdb's version includes in-frame clones alone and lacks a portion of them. The table lists tens of thousands of clones, roughly 87% of them singletons. The germline gives CDR1 LNHDA, CDR2 SQIVND (reference sequence). Trimming at V came to 3 bases and at J to 3 bases, leaving 6 bases not matched to a gene. The CDR3 extends over 16 amino acids. This receptor was obtained from a woman older than 75 with acute or convalescent COVID-19. Input material: peripheral blood. The genes are TRBV19 and TRBJ2-2; 8 bases are a match to TRBD1. The CDR3 bases are TGTGCCAGTAGTATGGGTCAGGGGGCTTACACCGGGGAGCTGTTTTTT. Translating it yields CASSMGQGAYTGELFF.